One sample yielded the 23 T cell receptor beta chains listed below, sequenced in a study of blood T cell repertoires in COVID-19. The assay was immunoSEQ multiplex PCR, and TCRdb's table has in-frame clones only and misses some. This repertoire shows about 69,000 clones, around 79% found once; its top ten account for approximately 15%. The sample consisted of peripheral blood. The receptors derive from a man aged 60-69 years with acute or convalescent COVID-19.

J is TRBJ1-2 and V is TRBV12-3 or TRBV12-4; D perhaps matches TRBD1 (6 bases). Trimming took off 7 bases at V and 7 bases at J, with 13 bases between the two ends. CDR3 length: 12 residues. The CDR3 region is CASTRTEFGYTF. The CDR3 DNA is TGTGCCAGCACCCGGACAGAATTTGGCTACACCTTC.

This chain joins TRBV7-9 and TRBJ2-5, with TRBD2 identical over 8 bases. J lost 5 bases, V lost 7 bases, and 9 bases had no gene match. CDR1 and CDR2 (germline): SEHNR, FQNEAQ (reference sequence). The CDR3 length is 14 residues. CDR3 sequence reads: CASNPSGGAETQYF. In nucleotides, the CDR3 is TGTGCCAGCAACCCATCGGGGGGGGCCGAGACCCAGTACTTC.

J is TRBJ1-2 and V is TRBV5-6; TRBD1 might be the D (5 bases). Germline loops: CDR1 SGHDT, CDR2 YYEEEE. This CDR3 has 14 residues. V was shortened by 4 bases and J by 8 bases, with 18 bases between the two germline ends. The CDR3 region has the DNA TGTGCCAGCAGCCTAAGACAGCATTCCACGGGCTACACCTTC. Its translation: CASSLRQHSTGYTF.

This clone was found a few times. The CDR3 here is CASSPGTGGRAGNEQFF. CDR3 in DNA: TGTGCCAGCAGCCCGGGTACAGGTGGCAGGGCTGGCAATGAGCAGTTCTTC. The chain employs TRBV7-9 and TRBJ2-1; the D gene is possibly TRBD1 (5 bases). This CDR3 region has 17 residues. Germline CDR1 reads SEHNR; CDR2 reads FQNEAQ (reference sequence). V shed 5 bases and J shed 6 bases, with 23 bases lying between them.

This clone was counted a few times. The rearrangement links TRBV7-6 to TRBJ2-1; D perhaps matches TRBD2 (6 bases). Germline V gives CDR1 SGHVS, CDR2 FNYEAQ. The CDR3 is 14 residues long. Trimming removed 1 base at V and 8 bases at J, with 12 bases between. CDR3 residues: CASSLEAGTDEQFF. For the CDR3, the DNA is TGTGCCAGCAGCTTAGAGGCAGGGACTGATGAGCAGTTCTTC. Using reference TRBV7-6 and TRBJ2-1 for the parts outside the CDR3, the full variable domain is GAGVSQSPRYKVTKRGQDVALRCDPISGHVSLYWYRQALGQGPEFLTYFNYEAQQDKSGLPNDRFSAERPEGSISTLTIQRTEQRDSAMYRCASSLEAGTDEQFFGPGTRLTVL.

The V and J genes are TRBV5-1 and TRBJ1-6; no reliable D call. Between the trimmed V and J ends, which lost 0 bases and 7 bases, there was a span of 5 bases. Germline V gene data show CDR1 as SGHRS and CDR2 as YFSETQ. The CDR3 sequence is 13 residues long. The CDR3: CASSLGQNSPLHF. The DNA of the CDR3 is TGCGCCAGCAGCTTGGGACAAAATTCACCCCTCCACTTT.

V and J are TRBV3-1 (or the pseudogene TRBV3-2) and TRBJ1-4, with 11 nucleotides matching TRBD1. The CDR3 contains 14 residues. V lost 2 bases and J lost 10; bases outside the gene matches: 3. Per germline, CDR1 LGHDT and CDR2 YNNKEL (reference sequence). The CDR3 spells CASSQRDRGGKLFF. For the CDR3, the DNA is TGTGCCAGCAGCCAACGGGACAGGGGGGGAAAACTGTTTTTT.

This clone is classed as medium-sized (0.01 to 0.1%). The J gene is TRBJ2-7, the V gene TRBV4-2, with D possibly TRBD1 on 6 matching bases. Deletions cut 4 bases from V and 6 bases from J, with 19 bases between. Looked up from germline, CDR1 is LGHNA and CDR2 is YNFKEQ. CDR3 length: 15 residues. This CDR3 reads CASSPLQGFTSEQYF. DNA of the CDR3: TGTGCCAGCAGCCCTCTACAGGGTTTTACATCCGAGCAGTACTTC.

The chain recombines TRBV7-2 with TRBJ2-7; D unresolved. V was cut by 1 base and J by 6 bases, with 19 bases left in between. The CDR3 consists of 16 residues. Germline-derived CDR1 and CDR2 are SGHTA and FQGNSA. The CDR3 is CASSLVSQTSRGEQYF. CDR3 bases: TGTGCCAGCAGCTTAGTGAGTCAGACATCGCGTGGCGAGCAGTACTTC.

The chain uses TRBV12-5 and TRBJ2-3, with 7 bases identical to TRBD1. The CDR3 extends over 14 amino acids. The trim removed 5 bases at V and 4 bases at J, leaving 6 bases unmatched. Germline loops: CDR1 LGHNT, CDR2 FRNRAP. The CDR3 sequence is CASGQGQVADTQYF. The CDR3 region has the DNA TGTGCTAGTGGTCAAGGACAGGTGGCAGATACGCAGTATTTT.

This chain links TRBV5-1 with TRBJ2-7; 9 bases fit TRBD1. V shed 4 bases, J shed 3 bases, and the junction held 8 bases outside the gene matches. From germline, CDR1 is SGHRS and CDR2 YFSETQ. The CDR3 runs 15 residues. The CDR3 sequence: CASSPAAGQGYEQYF. The CDR3 DNA is TGCGCCAGCAGCCCGGCCGCGGGACAGGGCTACGAGCAGTACTTC.

The chain employs TRBV7-3 and TRBJ2-3; 9 positions match TRBD2. Germline V lookup: CDR1 SGHTA, CDR2 FQGTGA. The CDR3 runs to 15 residues. The V gene end was trimmed by 0 bases and the J gene end by 5 bases; junction bases not matched to a gene: 3. The CDR3 loop is CASSLTRGGIDTQYF. The DNA for the CDR3 is TGTGCCAGCAGCTTAACGCGGGGGGGCATAGATACGCAGTATTTT.

This clone was counted only a few times. The CDR3 region is CASSNRTALNRETQYF. The CDR3 DNA is TGTGCCAGCAGCAACCGGACAGCACTTAATAGAGAGACCCAGTACTTC. This chain links TRBV11-3 with TRBJ2-5; possibly TRBD1 for D (6 bases). The CDR3 consists of 16 residues. Germline CDR1 is SGHNT and CDR2 is YENEEA. V lost 5 bases to trimming and J lost 4 bases, with 20 bases between them. The variable domain in full, completed from reference TRBV11-3 and TRBJ2-5, reads EAGVVQSPRYKIIEKKQPVAFWCNPISGHNTLYWYLQNLGQGPELLIRYENEEAVDDSQLPKDRFSAERLKGVDSTLKIQPAELGDSAVYLCASSNRTALNRETQYFGPGTRLLVL.

The chain recombines TRBV3-1 (or the pseudogene TRBV3-2) with TRBJ1-1, with D tentatively TRBD1 (5 bases). Germline assignment: CDR1 LGHDT and CDR2 YNNKEL (reference sequence). V was pared by 3 bases and J by 5 bases, with 10 bases between. This CDR3 contains 13 residues. The CDR3 DNA reads as TGTGCCAGCAGCCACGACAGCGGGACTGAAGCTTTCTTT. It codes for CASSHDSGTEAFF.

The chain uses TRBV6-4 and TRBJ2-7; 7 positions agree with TRBD1. The CDR3 runs 15 residues. The J segment lost 0 bases and the V segment lost 8 bases, leaving 10 bases of the junction unmatched. The germline V gene has CDR1 MRHNA and CDR2 SNTAGT. The CDR3 DNA sequence: TGTGCCAGCCTGAGAGGGGACAGTCCCTCCTACGAGCAGTACTTC. This codes for CASLRGDSPSYEQYF.

This clone occurred a few times. This chain uses TRBV2 with TRBJ1-5, with D perhaps matching TRBD1 (5 bases). The CDR3 contains 14 residues. V was shortened by 3 bases and J by 5 bases, with 11 bases between the two germline ends. Germline V lookup: CDR1 SNHLY, CDR2 FYNNEI. CDR3 amino acids: CASSEGQAHQPQHF. Written as DNA, the CDR3 is TGTGCCAGCAGTGAGGGGCAAGCGCATCAGCCCCAGCATTTT.

The V gene is TRBV14, the J gene TRBJ2-7; D uncertain. This CDR3 is built from 13 residues. Deletions cut 4 bases from V and 3 bases from J, with 10 bases between. Germline CDR1 SGHDN, CDR2 FVKESK. The CDR3 loop is CASSLVSYYEQYF. For the CDR3, the DNA is TGTGCCAGCAGCCTCGTCAGTTACTACGAGCAGTACTTC.

This chain uses TRBV5-1 with TRBJ2-5; 14 bases are a match to TRBD2. Per the germline V gene, CDR1 is SGHRS and CDR2 is YFSETQ. V shed 0 bases, J shed 4 bases, and the junction held 2 bases outside the gene matches. The CDR3 has 16 residues. The CDR3 sequence is CASSLGLAGGPETQYF. CDR3 in DNA: TGCGCCAGCAGCTTGGGACTAGCGGGGGGGCCAGAGACCCAGTACTTC.

The chain carries TRBV6-5 and TRBJ2-1; D unresolved. The CDR3 loop spans 15 amino acids. The germline V gene has CDR1 MNHEY and CDR2 SVGAGI. V was clipped by 6 bases and J by 10 bases, with 22 bases between them. Here the CDR3 DNA reads TGTGCCAGCAGCCCGGTTGGGCCCCCCTACGAAGAGCAGTTCTTC. This sequence encodes CASSPVGPPYEEQFF.

V gene TRBV5-4 combines with J gene TRBJ1-2, with D perhaps TRBD1 (5 bases). Germline CDR1 is SGHNT and CDR2 is YYREEE (reference sequence). Deletions cut 3 bases from V and 4 bases from J, with 19 bases between. This CDR3 has 16 amino acids. The CDR3 DNA reads as TGTGCCAGCAGCTCGGGGGAGATCCCATTAGGCTATGGCTACACCTTC. This gives the protein CASSSGEIPLGYGYTF.

The V gene is TRBV18, the J gene TRBJ1-5, with D possibly being TRBD1 (5 bases). Between the trimmed V and J ends, which lost 2 bases and 4 bases, there was a span of 9 bases. Germline V gene data show CDR1 as KGHSH and CDR2 as LQKENI. The CDR3 loop spans 14 amino acids. The CDR3 reads CASSPAAGNQPQHF. The CDR3 nucleotides read TGTGCCAGCTCACCAGCGGCAGGGAATCAGCCCCAGCATTTT.

V usage is TRBV6-5 and J usage is TRBJ2-7; 9 positions agree with TRBD1. Germline CDR1 MNHEY, CDR2 SVGAGI. The ends lost 6 bases at V and 1 base at J; junction bases unmatched: 4. This CDR3 region has 14 residues. CDR3: CASRPGTGSYEQYF. The CDR3 nucleotides are TGTGCCAGCAGGCCCGGGACAGGGTCCTACGAGCAGTACTTC.

The chain joins TRBV4-3 to TRBJ1-3; weak D call: TRBD1 (5 bases). There are 15 residues in the CDR3. From germline, CDR1 is LGHNA and CDR2 YSLEER. V gave up 1 base and J gave up 2 bases, with 9 bases separating them. The DNA for the CDR3 is TGCGCCAGCAGCCAAGCTGCAGGGCCTGGAAACACCATATATTTT. The encoded protein is CASSQAAGPGNTIYF.